These T cell receptor beta chains were read from a single sample in a study of T cell repertoires in cytomegalovirus infection. TCRdb reprocessed the reads with MiXCR, giving one entry per CDR3 protein. Of fewer than 250,000 distinct CDR3 sequences detected, 9% to 15% appear once; the ten largest clones hold 1.5% to 2%. The sample taken for sequencing was PBMCs. These receptors were collected from a human donor in good health (CMV status not recorded). Some clones in this sample may be carry-over from other donors' samples. Both conserved end residues are part of each CDR3. D genes are given only for firm matches. Rows give clone size only sometimes, using once, few, many, or a class for an expanded clone.

D gene	V gene	clone size	J gene	CDR3 DNA	CDR3 protein
NA	TRBV7-2	many	TRBJ2-7	TGTGCCAGCAGACCTACTACGGAAGTGAGCGAGCAGTACTTC	CASRPTTEVSEQYF
NA	TRBV12-3/TRBV12-4	many	TRBJ2-2	TGTGCCAGCAGCTTACGGAGCGTCCAGACCGGGGAGCTGTTTTTT	CASSLRSVQTGELFF
NA	TRBV28	many	TRBJ1-3	TGTGCCAGCAGTTTATGGGCTAGCTCTGGAAACACCATATATTTT	CASSLWASSGNTIYF
NA	TRBV6-1	many	TRBJ2-7	TGTGCCAGCAGCTTATGGTGGAGGGGCTCCTACGAGCAGTACTTC	CASSLWWRGSYEQYF
NA	TRBV12-3/TRBV12-4	NA	TRBJ1-3	TGTGCCAGCAGTTTAGGTGGCTCTGGAAACACCATAGCTTTT	CASSLGGSGNTIAF
NA	TRBV7-9	many	TRBJ2-1	TGTGCCAGCAGCCGAAGTGGGGTCAGCTCCTACAATGAGCAGTTCTTC	CASSRSGVSSYNEQFF
NA	TRBV7-8	many	TRBJ2-7	TGTGCCAGCAGCTCCGAGTACCAGCAGTACTTC	CASSSEYQQYF
TRBD2	TRBV7-2	many	TRBJ2-7	TGTGCCAGCAGCTTACACGGGGGTAGCGGGAGCATCGAGCAGTACTTC	CASSLHGGSGSIEQYF
NA	TRBV5-1	few	TRBJ2-3	TGCGCCAGCAGCTTGGCCGGTCAGGGAGGAGGCACAGATACGCAGTATTTT	CASSLAGQGGGTDTQYF
NA	TRBV28	NA	TRBJ1-1	TGTGCCACCCGTATACCGAACACTGAAGCTTTCTTT	CATRIPNTEAFF
NA	TRBV11-2	NA	TRBJ1-4	TGTGCCAGCAGCTTAGCGACGGTAGCTAATGAAAAACTGTTTTTT	CASSLATVANEKLFF
TRBD1	TRBV9	few	TRBJ2-6	TGTGCCAGCAGCGTACAGGGGGCTGGGGCCAACGTCCTGACTTTC	CASSVQGAGANVLTF
NA	TRBV18	many	TRBJ1-5	TGTGCCAGCTCCGGCCAGGGGCATCAGCCCCAGCATTTT	CASSGQGHQPQHF
NA	TRBV14	few	TRBJ1-1	TGTGCCAGCAGCCGCCTGAGGGGTTCTGAAGCTTTCTTT	CASSRLRGSEAFF
NA	TRBV7-2	many	TRBJ1-6	TGTGCCAGCAGCGGCCGGGGGGGGTCGGGTTTCGGTAATTCACCCCTCCACTTT	CASSGRGGSGFGNSPLHF
NA	TRBV7-2	many	TRBJ2-7	TGTGCCAGCAGCTCCCCTGGTGTGCTCGACGAGCAGTACTTC	CASSSPGVLDEQYF
TRBD1	TRBV12-3/TRBV12-4	many	TRBJ1-1	TGTGCCAGCAGTCCCACTGGGACAGGGAACACTGAAGCTTTCTTT	CASSPTGTGNTEAFF
NA	TRBV7-2	many	TRBJ2-1	TGTGCCAGCAGCTTACCCAACAATGAGCAGTTCTTC	CASSLPNNEQFF
NA	TRBV5-4	NA	TRBJ2-7	TGTGCCAGCAGCCCCCCGAGACCGGGGTTGGGCGAGCAGTACTTC	CASSPPRPGLGEQYF
TRBD2	TRBV12-3/TRBV12-4	many	TRBJ2-1	TGTGCCAGCACCCCTAGAGTAGCGGGAGGACGTGAGCAGTTCTTC	CASTPRVAGGREQFF
TRBD2	TRBV7-2	many	TRBJ2-7	TGTGCCAGCAGCTTACCTCGGGGGGTCTACGAGCAGTACTTC	CASSLPRGVYEQYF
NA	TRBV7-2	many	TRBJ2-2	TGTGCCAGCAGCTTGTATGGGCCGGGTACCGGGGAGCTGTTTTTT	CASSLYGPGTGELFF
TRBD1	TRBV19	once	TRBJ2-7	TGTGCCAGTAGTATGGACAGGAGCTCCTACGAGCAGTACTTC	CASSMDRSSYEQYF
NA	TRBV7-2	many	TRBJ1-3	TGTGCCAGCAGCTCCCTCCGAGGGGACGGAGGGGGAAACACCATATATTTT	CASSSLRGDGGGNTIYF
NA	TRBV9	NA	TRBJ1-1	TGTGCCAGCAGCGTAGGTCCTACGGCTAACACTGAAGCTTTCTTT	CASSVGPTANTEAFF
TRBD1	TRBV10-3	few	TRBJ2-6	TGTGCCATCACCGGACAGGGTACTACTCTTGGGGCCAACGTCCTGACTTTC	CAITGQGTTLGANVLTF
NA	TRBV3-1	NA	TRBJ2-1	TGTGCCAGCAGCTTCCCCCCGGGGCACGAGCAGTTCTTC	CASSFPPGHEQFF
TRBD1	TRBV20-1	few	TRBJ2-5	TGCAGTGCTAGAGACCCGGGGGGACAGGGGTCGGAGACCCAGTACTTC	CSARDPGGQGSETQYF
NA	TRBV14	NA	TRBJ1-6	TGTGCCAGCAGCCAAGCCAGATATAATTCACCCCTCCACTTT	CASSQARYNSPLHF
NA	TRBV7-6	few	TRBJ2-5	TGTGCCAGCAGCCCCGAGGGCGGGACCTTACTCCAAGAGACCCAGTACTTC	CASSPEGGTLLQETQYF
NA	TRBV12-3/TRBV12-4	many	TRBJ1-1	TGTGCCAGCAGTTTGGGCCAATTTGAAGCTTTCTTT	CASSLGQFEAFF
NA	TRBV6-2/TRBV6-3	many	TRBJ1-1	TGTGCCAGCAGGATTGCGGGGGGCACTGAAGCTTTCTTT	CASRIAGGTEAFF
NA	TRBV6-1	many	TRBJ2-3	TGTGCCAGCAGACCACAGGTTTCTCTTGGAGATACGCAGTATTTT	CASRPQVSLGDTQYF
NA	TRBV7-2	many	TRBJ1-2	TGTGCCAGCACCCCCGACTTAAACTATGGCTACACCTTC	CASTPDLNYGYTF
TRBD2	TRBV24-1	NA	TRBJ2-1	TGTGCCACCAGTGACCAGGGACTAGCGGGACACAATGAGCAGTTCTTC	CATSDQGLAGHNEQFF
NA	TRBV9	few	TRBJ2-7	TGTGCCAGCAGCGTAGAAGGGGGGGATTTCTACGAGCAGTACTTC	CASSVEGGDFYEQYF
TRBD2	TRBV28	NA	TRBJ2-7	TGTGCCAGCAGCCGGGCGGGAGTGGACGAGCAGTACTTC	CASSRAGVDEQYF
TRBD2	TRBV5-1	NA	TRBJ2-7	TGCGCCAGCAGCTCAGCGGGGGTCTACGAGCAGTACTTC	CASSSAGVYEQYF
TRBD1	TRBV5-1	NA	TRBJ1-6	TGCGCCAGCAGCCCGGGACAGGCCTACTATAATTCACCCCTCCACTTT	CASSPGQAYYNSPLHF
NA	TRBV19	few	TRBJ1-4	TGTGCCAGTAGTTCTCCGGGGGGCTCAACTAATGAAAAACTGTTTTTT	CASSSPGGSTNEKLFF
NA	TRBV20-1	NA	TRBJ1-4	TGCAGTGCGGATCCGAACGCAGGGAAGGGTGAAAAACTGTTTTTT	CSADPNAGKGEKLFF
NA	TRBV9	NA	TRBJ2-7	TGTGCCAGCAGCGAAGGGGGGGGGCCCCTTACGGAACAGTACTTC	CASSEGGGPLTEQYF
NA	TRBV20-1	many	TRBJ2-1	TGCAGTGCTGCGAAGGGACCAATTCGACTCTTC	CSAAKGPIRLF
TRBD1	TRBV7-2	many	TRBJ2-4	TGTGCCAGCAGTTCGACAGGGGGGGCCAAAAACATTCAGTACTTC	CASSSTGGAKNIQYF
NA	TRBV11-3	many	TRBJ1-1	TGTGCCAGCAGCTTAGATACAACAGGGAAGGCTTTCTTT	CASSLDTTGKAFF
NA	TRBV20-1	NA	TRBJ2-5	TGCAGTGCTAGACCCGGATCCCAAGAGACCCAGTACTTC	CSARPGSQETQYF
NA	TRBV19	NA	TRBJ1-5	TGTGCCAGTAGTAGGGGGGGTACTCAGACCCAGCATTTT	CASSRGGTQTQHF
NA	TRBV19	few	TRBJ2-3	TGTGCCAGCCGAGAGGGGGGAAAGACAGATACGCAGTATTTT	CASREGGKTDTQYF
TRBD2	TRBV7-9	many	TRBJ2-7	TGTGCCAGCAGCCCCTCTAGCGGGAGTGTCTACGAGCAGTACTTC	CASSPSSGSVYEQYF
NA	TRBV3-1	many	TRBJ2-7	TGTGCCAGCAGCCAACTTTCTGGGGCCTACGAGCAGTACTTC	CASSQLSGAYEQYF
NA	TRBV28	many	TRBJ2-1	TGTGCCAGCAGTTCTGTAAGGGGAGGAGAATACAATGAGCAGTTCTTC	CASSSVRGGEYNEQFF
TRBD1	TRBV7-3	few	TRBJ2-2	TGTGCCAGCAGCCCGCACGGGACAGCGAACACCGGGGAGCTGTTTTTT	CASSPHGTANTGELFF
NA	TRBV18	NA	TRBJ1-2	TGTGCCAGCTCACCAGAGGGACTGAGTAACTATGGCTACACCTTC	CASSPEGLSNYGYTF
TRBD1	TRBV28	many	TRBJ1-1	TGTGCCAGCAGTCTCCGGGACAGGGGTTCAGGCACTGAAGCTTTCTTT	CASSLRDRGSGTEAFF